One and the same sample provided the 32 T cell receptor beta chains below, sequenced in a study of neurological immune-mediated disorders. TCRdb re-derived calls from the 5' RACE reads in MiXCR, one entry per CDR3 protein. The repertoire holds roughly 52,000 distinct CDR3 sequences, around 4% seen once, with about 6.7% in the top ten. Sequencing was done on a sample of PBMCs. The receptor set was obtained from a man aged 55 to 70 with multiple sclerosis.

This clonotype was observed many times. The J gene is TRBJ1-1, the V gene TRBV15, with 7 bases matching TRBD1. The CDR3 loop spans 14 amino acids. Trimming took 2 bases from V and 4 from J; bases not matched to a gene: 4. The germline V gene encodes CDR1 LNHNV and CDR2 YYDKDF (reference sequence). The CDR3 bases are TGTGCCACCAGCAGAAGACAGGGAATCACTGAAGCTTTCTTT. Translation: CATSRRQGITEAFF.

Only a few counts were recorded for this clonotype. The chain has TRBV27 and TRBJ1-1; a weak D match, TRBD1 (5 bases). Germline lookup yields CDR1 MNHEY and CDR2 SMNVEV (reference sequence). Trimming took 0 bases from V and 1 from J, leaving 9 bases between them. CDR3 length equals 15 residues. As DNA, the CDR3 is TGTGCCAGCAGTTTATCTGGGACGGCGAACACTGAAGCTTTCTTT. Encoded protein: CASSLSGTANTEAFF.

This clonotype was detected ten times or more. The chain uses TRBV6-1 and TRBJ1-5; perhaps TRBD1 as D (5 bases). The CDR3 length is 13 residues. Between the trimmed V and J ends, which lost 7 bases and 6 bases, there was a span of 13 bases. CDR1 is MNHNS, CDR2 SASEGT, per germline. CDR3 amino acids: CASIGAPSQPQHF. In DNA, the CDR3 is TGTGCCAGCATAGGGGCACCCAGTCAGCCCCAGCATTTT.

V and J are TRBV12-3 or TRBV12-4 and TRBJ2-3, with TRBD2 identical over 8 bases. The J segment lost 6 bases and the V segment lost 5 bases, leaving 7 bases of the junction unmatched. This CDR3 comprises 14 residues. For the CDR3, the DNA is TGTGCCAGCAGTCTCCTAGCGGGTAGTGATACGCAGTATTTT. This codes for CASSLLAGSDTQYF.

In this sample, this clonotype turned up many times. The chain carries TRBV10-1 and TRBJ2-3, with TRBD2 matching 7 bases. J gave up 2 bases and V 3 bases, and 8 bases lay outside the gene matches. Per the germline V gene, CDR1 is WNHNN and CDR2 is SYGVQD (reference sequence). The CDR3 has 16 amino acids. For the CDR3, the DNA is TGCGCCAGCAGTGATAACCTAGCGGAAGACACAGATACGCAGTATTTT. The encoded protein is CASSDNLAEDTDTQYF.

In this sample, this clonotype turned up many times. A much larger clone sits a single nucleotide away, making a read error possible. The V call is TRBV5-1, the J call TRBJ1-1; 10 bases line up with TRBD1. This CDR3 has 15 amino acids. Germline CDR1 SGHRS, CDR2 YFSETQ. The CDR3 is CASSLDRGKNTEALF. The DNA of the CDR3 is TGCGCCAGCAGCCTGGACAGGGGGAAGAACACTGAAGCTCTCTTT.

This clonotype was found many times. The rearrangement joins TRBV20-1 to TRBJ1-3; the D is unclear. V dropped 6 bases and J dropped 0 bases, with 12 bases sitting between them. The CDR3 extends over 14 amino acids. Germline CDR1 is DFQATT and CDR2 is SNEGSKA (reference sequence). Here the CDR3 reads CSARRTASGNTIYF. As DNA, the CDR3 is TGCAGTGCCAGGCGGACGGCCTCTGGAAACACCATATATTTT.

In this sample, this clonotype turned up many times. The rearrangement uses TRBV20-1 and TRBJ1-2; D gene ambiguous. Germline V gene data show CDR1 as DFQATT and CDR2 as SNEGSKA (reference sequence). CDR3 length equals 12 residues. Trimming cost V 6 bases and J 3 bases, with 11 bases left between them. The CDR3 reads CSASPLYYGYTF. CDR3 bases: TGCAGTGCGAGCCCCCTTTACTATGGCTACACCTTC.

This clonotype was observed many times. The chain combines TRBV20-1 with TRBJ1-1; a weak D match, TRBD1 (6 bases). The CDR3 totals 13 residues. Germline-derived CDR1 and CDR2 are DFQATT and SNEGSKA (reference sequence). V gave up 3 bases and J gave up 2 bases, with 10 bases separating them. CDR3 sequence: CSARGTTNTEAFF. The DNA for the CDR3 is TGCAGTGCTAGGGGGACAACCAACACTGAAGCTTTCTTT.

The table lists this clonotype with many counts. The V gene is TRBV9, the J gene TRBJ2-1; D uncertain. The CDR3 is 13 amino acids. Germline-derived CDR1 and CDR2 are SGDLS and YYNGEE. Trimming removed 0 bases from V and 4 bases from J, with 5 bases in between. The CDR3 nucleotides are TGTGCCAGCAGCGTAGAAGCTTACAATGAGCAGTTCTTC. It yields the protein CASSVEAYNEQFF. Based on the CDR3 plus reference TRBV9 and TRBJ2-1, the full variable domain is DSGVTQTPKHLITATGQRVTLRCSPRSGDLSVYWYQQSLDQGLQFLIQYYNGEERAKGNILERFSAQQFPDLHSELNLSSLELGDSALYFCASSVEAYNEQFFGPGTRLTVL.

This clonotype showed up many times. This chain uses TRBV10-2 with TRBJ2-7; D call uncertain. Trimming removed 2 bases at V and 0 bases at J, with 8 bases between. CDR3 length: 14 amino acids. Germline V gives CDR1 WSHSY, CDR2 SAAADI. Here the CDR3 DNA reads TGCGCCAGCAGTGAGGTGGAGAGCTCCTACGAGCAGTACTTC. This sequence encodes CASSEVESSYEQYF.

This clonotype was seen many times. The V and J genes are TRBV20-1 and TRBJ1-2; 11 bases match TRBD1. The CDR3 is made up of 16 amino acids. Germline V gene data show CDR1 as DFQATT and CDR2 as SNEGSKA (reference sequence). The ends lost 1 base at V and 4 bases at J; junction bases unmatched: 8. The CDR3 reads CSARADRGQISYGYTF. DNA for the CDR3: TGCAGTGCTAGAGCGGACAGGGGGCAGATTAGCTATGGCTACACCTTC.

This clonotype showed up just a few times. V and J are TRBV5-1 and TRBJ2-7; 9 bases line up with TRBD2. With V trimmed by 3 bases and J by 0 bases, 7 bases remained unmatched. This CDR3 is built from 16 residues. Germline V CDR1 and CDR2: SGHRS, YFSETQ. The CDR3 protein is CASSSPTSGASYEQYF. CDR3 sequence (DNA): TGCGCCAGCAGCTCCCCGACTAGCGGCGCCTCCTACGAGCAGTACTTC.

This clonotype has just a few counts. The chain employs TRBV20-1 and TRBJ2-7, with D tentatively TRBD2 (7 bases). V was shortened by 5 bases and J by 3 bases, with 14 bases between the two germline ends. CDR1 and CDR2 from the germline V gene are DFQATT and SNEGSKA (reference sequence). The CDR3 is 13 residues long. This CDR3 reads CSAPAGGLYEQYF. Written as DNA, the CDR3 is TGCAGTGCTCCCGCCGGGGGGCTCTACGAGCAGTACTTC.

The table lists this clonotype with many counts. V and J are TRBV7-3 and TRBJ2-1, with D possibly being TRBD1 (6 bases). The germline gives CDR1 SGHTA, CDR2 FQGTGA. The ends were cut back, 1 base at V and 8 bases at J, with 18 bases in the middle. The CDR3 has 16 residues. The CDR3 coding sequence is TGTGCCAGCAGCTTAAAAGGTGGGGGCGTGGTCTATGAGCAGTTCTTC. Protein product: CASSLKGGGVVYEQFF. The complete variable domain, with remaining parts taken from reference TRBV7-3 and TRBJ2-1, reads GAGVSQTPSNKVTEKGKYVELRCDPISGHTALYWYRQSLGQGPEFLIYFQGTGAADDSGLPNDRFFAVRPEGSVSTLKIQRTERGDSAVYLCASSLKGGGVVYEQFFGPGTRLTVL.

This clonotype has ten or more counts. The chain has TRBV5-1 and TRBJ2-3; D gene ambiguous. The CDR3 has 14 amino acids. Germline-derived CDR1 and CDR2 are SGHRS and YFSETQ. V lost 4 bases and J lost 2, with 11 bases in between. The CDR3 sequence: CASSADAITDTQYF. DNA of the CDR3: TGCGCCAGCAGCGCGGACGCAATCACAGATACGCAGTATTTT.

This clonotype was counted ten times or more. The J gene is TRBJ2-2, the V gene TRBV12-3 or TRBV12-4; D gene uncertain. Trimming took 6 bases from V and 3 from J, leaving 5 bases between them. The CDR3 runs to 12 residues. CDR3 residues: CASRGYTGELFF. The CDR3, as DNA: TGTGCCAGCAGAGGGTACACCGGGGAGCTGTTTTTT.

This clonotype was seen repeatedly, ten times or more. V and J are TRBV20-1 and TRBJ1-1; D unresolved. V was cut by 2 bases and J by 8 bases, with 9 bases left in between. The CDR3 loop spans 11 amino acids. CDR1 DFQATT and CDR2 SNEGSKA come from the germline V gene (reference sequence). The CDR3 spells CSARSQQEAFF. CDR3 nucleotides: TGCAGTGCTAGATCACAACAGGAAGCTTTCTTT.

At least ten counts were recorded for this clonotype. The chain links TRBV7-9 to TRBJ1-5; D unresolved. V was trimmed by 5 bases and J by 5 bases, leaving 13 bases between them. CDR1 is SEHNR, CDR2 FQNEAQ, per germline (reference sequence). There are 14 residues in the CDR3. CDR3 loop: CASSDPGGDQPQHF. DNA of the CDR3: TGTGCCAGCAGCGACCCCGGTGGAGATCAGCCCCAGCATTTT.

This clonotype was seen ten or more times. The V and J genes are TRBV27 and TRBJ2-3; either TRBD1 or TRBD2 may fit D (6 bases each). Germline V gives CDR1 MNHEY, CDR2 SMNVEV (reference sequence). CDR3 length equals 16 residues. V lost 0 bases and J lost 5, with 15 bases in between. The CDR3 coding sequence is TGTGCCAGCAGTTTATCCCAAGGGGGGAGTGGAGATACGCAGTATTTT. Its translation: CASSLSQGGSGDTQYF.

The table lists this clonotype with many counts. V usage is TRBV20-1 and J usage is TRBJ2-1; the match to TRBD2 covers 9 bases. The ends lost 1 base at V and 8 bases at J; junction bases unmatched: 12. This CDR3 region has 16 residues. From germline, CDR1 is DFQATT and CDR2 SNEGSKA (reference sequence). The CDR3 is CSARALAGGPWDEQFF. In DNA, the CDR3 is TGCAGTGCTAGAGCCCTGGCGGGAGGGCCGTGGGATGAGCAGTTCTTC.

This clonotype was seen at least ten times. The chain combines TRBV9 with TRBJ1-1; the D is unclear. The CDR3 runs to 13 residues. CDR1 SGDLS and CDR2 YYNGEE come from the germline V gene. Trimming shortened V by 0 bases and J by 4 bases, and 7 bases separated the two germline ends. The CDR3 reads CASSVEVGTEAFF. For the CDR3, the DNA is TGTGCCAGCAGCGTAGAGGTGGGCACTGAAGCTTTCTTT.

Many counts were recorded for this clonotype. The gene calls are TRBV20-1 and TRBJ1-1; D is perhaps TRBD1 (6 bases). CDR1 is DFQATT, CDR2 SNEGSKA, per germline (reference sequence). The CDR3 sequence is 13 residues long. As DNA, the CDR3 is TGCACTCCCGTGGGGGCTCTGAACACTGAAGCTTTCTTT. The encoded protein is CTPVGALNTEAFF.

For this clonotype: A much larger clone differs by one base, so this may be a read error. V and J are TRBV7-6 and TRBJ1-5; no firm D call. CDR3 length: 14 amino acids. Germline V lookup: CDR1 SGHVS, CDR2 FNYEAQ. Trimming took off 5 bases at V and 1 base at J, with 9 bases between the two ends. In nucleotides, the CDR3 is TGTGCCAGCAGCCCTAATCACAGCAATCAGCCCCAGCATTTT. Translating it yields CASSPNHSNQPQHF.

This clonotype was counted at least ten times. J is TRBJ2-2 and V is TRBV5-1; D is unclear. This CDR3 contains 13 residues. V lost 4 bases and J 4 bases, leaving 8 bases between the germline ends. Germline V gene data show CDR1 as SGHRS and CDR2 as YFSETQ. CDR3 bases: TGCGCCAGCAGCCTTGAAGTCACCGGGGAGCTGTTTTTT. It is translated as CASSLEVTGELFF.

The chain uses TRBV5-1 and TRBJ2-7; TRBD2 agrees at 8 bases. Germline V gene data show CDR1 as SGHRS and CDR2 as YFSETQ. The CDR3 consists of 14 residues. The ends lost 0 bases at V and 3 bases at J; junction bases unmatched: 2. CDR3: CASSLELAGYEQYF. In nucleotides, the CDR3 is TGCGCCAGCAGCTTGGAGCTAGCGGGCTACGAGCAGTACTTC.

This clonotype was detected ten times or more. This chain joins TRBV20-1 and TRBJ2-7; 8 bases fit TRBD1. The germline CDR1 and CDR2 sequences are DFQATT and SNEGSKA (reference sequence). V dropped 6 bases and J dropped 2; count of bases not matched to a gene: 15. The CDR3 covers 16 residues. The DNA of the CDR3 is TGCAGTGCCCCGAGGGCAAGGACAGGGAAGACCTACGAGCAGTACTTC. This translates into CSAPRARTGKTYEQYF.

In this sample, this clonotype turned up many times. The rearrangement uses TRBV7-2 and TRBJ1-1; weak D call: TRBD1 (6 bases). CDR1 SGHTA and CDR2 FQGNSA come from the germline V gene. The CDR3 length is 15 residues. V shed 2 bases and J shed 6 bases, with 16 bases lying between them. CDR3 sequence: CASSLFGQGLSEAFF. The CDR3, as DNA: TGTGCCAGCAGCTTATTTGGCCAGGGGCTGTCTGAAGCTTTCTTT.

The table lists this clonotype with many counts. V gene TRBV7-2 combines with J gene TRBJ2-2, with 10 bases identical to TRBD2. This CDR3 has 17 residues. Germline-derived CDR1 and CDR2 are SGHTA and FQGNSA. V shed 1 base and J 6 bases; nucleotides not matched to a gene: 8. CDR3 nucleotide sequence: TGTGCCAGCAGCTTAGGTGTCCTAGCGGGAGTCGCCGGGGAGCTGTTTTTT. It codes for CASSLGVLAGVAGELFF. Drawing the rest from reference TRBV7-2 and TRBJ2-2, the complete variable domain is GAGVSQSPSNKVTEKGKDVELRCDPISGHTALYWYRQSLGQGLEFLIYFQGNSAPDKSGLPSDRFSAERTGGSVSTLTIQRTQQEDSAVYLCASSLGVLAGVAGELFFGEGSRLTVL.

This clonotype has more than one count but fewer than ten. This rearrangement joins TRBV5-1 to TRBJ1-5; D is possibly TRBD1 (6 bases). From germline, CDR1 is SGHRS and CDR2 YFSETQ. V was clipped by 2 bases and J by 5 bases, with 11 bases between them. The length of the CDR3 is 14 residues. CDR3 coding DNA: TGCGCCAGCAGCTTTAGGGGGGGCGATCAGCCCCAGCATTTT. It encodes CASSFRGGDQPQHF.

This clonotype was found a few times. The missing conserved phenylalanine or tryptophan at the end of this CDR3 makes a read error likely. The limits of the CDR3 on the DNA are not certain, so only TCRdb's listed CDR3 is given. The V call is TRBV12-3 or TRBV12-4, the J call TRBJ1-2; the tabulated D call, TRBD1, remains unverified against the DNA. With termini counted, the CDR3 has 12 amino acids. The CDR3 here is CASSLYQGLATG.

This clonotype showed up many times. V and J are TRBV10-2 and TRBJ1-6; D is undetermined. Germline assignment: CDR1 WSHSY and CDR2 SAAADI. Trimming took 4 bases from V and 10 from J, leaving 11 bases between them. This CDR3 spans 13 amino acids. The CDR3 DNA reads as TGCGCCAGCAGTGCCTCTCTGGGCTCACCCCTCCACTTT. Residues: CASSASLGSPLHF.